This T cell receptor beta chain emerged from a study of cytomegalovirus exposure and HLA in healthy donors. The PCR was carried out with 60 Vbeta primers and 13 Jbeta primers. Per the study methods: An analysis that came later counted 80 million or so unique TCR beta chains, around 12 million shared. Libraries were prepared by immunoSEQ multiplex PCR; TCRdb keeps only in-frame clonotypes and omits some of them. The V and J calls and clone size are taken from that table; D and trimming were inferred from the DNA. The table lists 100,000 to 150,000 clones, 75% to 90% of them singletons. The V end was cut by 1 base, the J end by 11 bases, with 14 bases between. Germline CDR1 is GTSNPN and CDR2 is SVGIG (reference sequence). The CDR3 is 12 amino acids.

Sequenced input: PBMCs. This clonotype was sampled from a man aged 18-30 years in good health and CMV-seropositive. The rearrangement joins TRBV30 to TRBJ1-1, with D possibly TRBD1 on 6 matching bases. CDR3 sequence: CAWSGDYRDAFF. CDR3 sequence (DNA): TGTGCCTGGAGTGGCGATTACAGGGACGCTTTCTTT.